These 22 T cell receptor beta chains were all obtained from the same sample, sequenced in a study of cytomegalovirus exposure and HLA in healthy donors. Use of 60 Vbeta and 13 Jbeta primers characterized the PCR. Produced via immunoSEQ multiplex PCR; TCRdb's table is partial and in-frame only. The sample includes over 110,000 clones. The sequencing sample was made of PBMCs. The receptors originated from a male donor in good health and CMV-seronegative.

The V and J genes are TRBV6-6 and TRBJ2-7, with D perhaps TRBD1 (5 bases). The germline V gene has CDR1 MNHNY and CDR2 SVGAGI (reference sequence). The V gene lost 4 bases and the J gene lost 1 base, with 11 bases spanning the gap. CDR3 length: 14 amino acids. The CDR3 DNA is TGTGCCAGCAGTTCGATGACAGTTTCCTACGAGCAGTACTTC. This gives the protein CASSSMTVSYEQYF.

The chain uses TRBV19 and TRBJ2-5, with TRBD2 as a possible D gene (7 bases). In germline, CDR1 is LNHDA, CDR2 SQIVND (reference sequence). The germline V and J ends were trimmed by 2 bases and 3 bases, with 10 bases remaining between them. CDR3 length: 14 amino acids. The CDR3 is CASSITGGKETQYF. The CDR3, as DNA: TGTGCCAGTAGTATAACGGGGGGCAAAGAGACCCAGTACTTC.

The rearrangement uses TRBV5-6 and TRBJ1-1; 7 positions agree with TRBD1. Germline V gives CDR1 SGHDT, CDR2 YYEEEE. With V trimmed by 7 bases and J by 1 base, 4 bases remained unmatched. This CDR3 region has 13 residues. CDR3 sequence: CASLGQSNTEAFF. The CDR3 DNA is TGTGCCAGCCTGGGACAGTCGAACACTGAAGCTTTCTTT.

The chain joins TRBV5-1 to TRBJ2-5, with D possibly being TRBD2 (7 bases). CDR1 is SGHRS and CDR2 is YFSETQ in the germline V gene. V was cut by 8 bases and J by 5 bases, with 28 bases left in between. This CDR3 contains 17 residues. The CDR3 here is CARRNLGWGGPGETQYF. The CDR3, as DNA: TGCGCCAGGCGTAACCTCGGTTGGGGGGGGCCGGGTGAGACCCAGTACTTC.

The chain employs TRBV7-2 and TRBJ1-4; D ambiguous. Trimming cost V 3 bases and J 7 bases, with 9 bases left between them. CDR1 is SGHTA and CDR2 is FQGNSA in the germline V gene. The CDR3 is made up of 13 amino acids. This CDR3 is CASSFSAGEKLFF. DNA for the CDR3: TGTGCCAGCAGCTTTAGCGCAGGTGAAAAACTGTTTTTT.

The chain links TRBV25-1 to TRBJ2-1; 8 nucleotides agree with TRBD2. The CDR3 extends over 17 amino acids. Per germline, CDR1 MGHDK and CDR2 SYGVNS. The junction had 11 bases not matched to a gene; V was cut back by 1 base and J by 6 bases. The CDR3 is CASSESPAGVRSNEQFF. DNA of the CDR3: TGTGCCAGCAGTGAATCCCCAGCGGGAGTAAGAAGCAATGAGCAGTTCTTC.

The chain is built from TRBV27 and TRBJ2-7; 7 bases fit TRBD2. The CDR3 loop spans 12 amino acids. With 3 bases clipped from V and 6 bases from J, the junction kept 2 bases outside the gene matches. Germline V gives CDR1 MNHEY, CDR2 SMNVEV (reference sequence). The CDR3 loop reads CASSFGGTEQYF. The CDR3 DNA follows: TGTGCCAGCAGTTTCGGGGGGACCGAGCAGTACTTC.

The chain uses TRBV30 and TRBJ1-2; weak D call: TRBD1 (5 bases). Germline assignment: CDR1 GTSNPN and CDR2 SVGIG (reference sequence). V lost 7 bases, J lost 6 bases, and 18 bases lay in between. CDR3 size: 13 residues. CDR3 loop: CAFTGGAADGYTF. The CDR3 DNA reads TGTGCCTTCACGGGGGGAGCCGCAGATGGCTACACCTTC. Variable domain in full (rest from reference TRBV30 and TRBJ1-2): SQTIHQWPATLVQPVGSPLSLECTVEGTSNPNLYWYRQAAGRGLQLLFYSVGIGQISSEVPQNLSASRPQDRQFILSSKKLLLSDSGFYLCAFTGGAADGYTFGSGTRLTVV.

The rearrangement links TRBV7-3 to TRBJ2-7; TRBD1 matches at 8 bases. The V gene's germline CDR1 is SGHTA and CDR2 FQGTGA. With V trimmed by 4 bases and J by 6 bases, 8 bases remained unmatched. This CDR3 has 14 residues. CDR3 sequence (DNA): TGTGCCAGCAGCTCCACAGGACAGGGCAGCGAGCAGTACTTC. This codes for CASSSTGQGSEQYF.

DNA of the CDR3: TGTGCCAGCACCCCATGGAGCTCCTACGAGCAGTACTTC. As protein: CASTPWSSYEQYF. The chain couples TRBV5-6 to TRBJ2-7; D is unresolved. Germline CDR1 is SGHDT and CDR2 is YYEEEE. This CDR3 has 13 residues. Trimming shortened V by 6 bases and J by 0 bases, and 10 bases separated the two germline ends. The variable domain in full, completed from reference TRBV5-6 and TRBJ2-7, reads DAGVTQSPTHLIKTRGQQVTLRCSPKSGHDTVSWYQQALGQGPQFIFQYYEEEERQRGNFPDRFSGHQFPNYSSELNVNALLLGDSALYLCASTPWSSYEQYFGPGTRLTVT.

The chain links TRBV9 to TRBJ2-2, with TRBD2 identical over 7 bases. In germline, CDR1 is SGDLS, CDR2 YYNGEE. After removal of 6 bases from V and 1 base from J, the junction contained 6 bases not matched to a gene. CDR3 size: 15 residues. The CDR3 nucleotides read TGTGCCAGCACCAGGGACTATCTGAACACCGGGGAGCTGTTTTTT. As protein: CASTRDYLNTGELFF.

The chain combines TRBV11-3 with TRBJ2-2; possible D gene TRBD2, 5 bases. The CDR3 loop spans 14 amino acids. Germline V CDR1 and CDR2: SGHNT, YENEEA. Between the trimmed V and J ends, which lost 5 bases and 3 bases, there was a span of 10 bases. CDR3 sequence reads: CASSLTTHTGELFF. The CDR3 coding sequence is TGTGCCAGCAGCCTGACTACCCACACCGGGGAGCTGTTTTTT.

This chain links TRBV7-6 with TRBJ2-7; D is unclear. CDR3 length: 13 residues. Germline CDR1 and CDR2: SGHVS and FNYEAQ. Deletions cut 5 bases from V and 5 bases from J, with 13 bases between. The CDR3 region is CASSVTRLDEQYF. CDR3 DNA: TGTGCCAGCAGCGTTACGAGGTTGGACGAGCAGTACTTC.

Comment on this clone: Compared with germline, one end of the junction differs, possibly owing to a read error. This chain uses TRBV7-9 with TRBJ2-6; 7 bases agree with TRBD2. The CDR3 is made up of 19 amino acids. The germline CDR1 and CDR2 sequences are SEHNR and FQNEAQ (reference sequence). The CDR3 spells CASSTTWGGPVPGTNVLTF. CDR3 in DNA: TGTGCCAGCAGCACAACCTGGGGAGGGCCGGTACCTGGGACCAACGTCCTGACTTTC.

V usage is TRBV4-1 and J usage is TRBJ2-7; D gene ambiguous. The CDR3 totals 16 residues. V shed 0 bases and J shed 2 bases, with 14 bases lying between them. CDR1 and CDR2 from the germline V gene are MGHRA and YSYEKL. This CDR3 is CASSQELMGSPYEQYF. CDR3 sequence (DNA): TGCGCCAGCAGCCAAGAATTGATGGGCAGCCCCTACGAGCAGTACTTC.

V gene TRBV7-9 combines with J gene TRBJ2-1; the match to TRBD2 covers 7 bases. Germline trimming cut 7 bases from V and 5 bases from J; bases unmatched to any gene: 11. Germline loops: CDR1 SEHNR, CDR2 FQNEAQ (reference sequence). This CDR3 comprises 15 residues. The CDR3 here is CASTSSGNPNNEQFF. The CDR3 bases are TGTGCCAGCACCTCGAGCGGGAACCCAAACAATGAGCAGTTCTTC.

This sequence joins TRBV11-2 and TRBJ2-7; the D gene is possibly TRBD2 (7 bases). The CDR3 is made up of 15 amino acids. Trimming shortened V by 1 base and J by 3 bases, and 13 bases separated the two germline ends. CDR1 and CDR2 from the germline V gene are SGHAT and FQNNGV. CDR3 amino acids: CASSLVAGAYYEQYF. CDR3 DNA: TGTGCCAGCAGCTTAGTGGCGGGGGCCTACTACGAGCAGTACTTC.

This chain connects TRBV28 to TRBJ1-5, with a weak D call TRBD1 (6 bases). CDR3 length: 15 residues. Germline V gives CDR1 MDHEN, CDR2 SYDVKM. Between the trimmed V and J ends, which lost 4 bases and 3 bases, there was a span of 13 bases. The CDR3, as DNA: TGTGCCAGCAGTTCACCCCAGGGGATCAATCAGCCCCAGCATTTT. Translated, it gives CASSSPQGINQPQHF.

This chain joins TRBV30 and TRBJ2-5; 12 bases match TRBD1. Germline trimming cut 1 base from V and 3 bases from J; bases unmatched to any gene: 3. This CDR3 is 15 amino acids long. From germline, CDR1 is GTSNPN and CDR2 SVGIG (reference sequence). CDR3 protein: CAWSAGTGGEETQYF. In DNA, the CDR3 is TGTGCCTGGAGTGCCGGGACAGGGGGCGAAGAGACCCAGTACTTC.

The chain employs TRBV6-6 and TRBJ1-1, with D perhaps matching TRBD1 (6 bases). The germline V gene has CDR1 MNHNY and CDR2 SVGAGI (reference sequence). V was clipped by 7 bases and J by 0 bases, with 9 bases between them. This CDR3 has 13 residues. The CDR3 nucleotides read TGTGCCAGCACCGACAGGATGAACACTGAAGCTTTCTTT. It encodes CASTDRMNTEAFF.

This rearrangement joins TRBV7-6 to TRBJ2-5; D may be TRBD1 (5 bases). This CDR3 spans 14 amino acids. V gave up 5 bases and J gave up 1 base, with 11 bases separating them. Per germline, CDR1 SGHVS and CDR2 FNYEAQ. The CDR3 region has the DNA TGTGCCAGCAGCCCCCCAGGGTTCCAAGAGACCCAGTACTTC. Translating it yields CASSPPGFQETQYF.

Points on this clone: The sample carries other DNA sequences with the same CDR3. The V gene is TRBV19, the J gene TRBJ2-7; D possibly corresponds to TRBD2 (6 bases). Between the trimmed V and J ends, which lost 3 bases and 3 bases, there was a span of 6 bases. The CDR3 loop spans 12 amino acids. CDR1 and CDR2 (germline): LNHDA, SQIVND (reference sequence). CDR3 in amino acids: CASSIGGYEQYF. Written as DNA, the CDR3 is TGTGCCAGTAGTATCGGGGGCTACGAGCAGTACTTC. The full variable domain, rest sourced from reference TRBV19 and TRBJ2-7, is DGGITQSPKYLFRKEGQNVTLSCEQNLNHDAMYWYRQDPGQGLRLIYYSQIVNDFQKGDIAEGYSVSREKKESFPLTVTSAQKNPTAFYLCASSIGGYEQYFGPGTRLTVT.